This TCR beta chain is from a study of beta chain features in type 1 diabetes. CDR1 is GTSNPN, CDR2 SVGIG, per germline (reference sequence). The CDR3 sequence is 15 residues long. V lost 4 bases and J lost 2, with 17 bases in between. The study, taken as a whole, reports: VDJ junctions in type 1 diabetes patients carried more deletions and fewer insertions.

CD45RO/CCR7/CD25/CD127/CD95/CD27 staining was used to isolate CD4+ naive, central memory, regulatory and stem cell-like memory cells by sorting. As every portion of the isolated RNA was reverse transcribed, the sequencing read expressed TCRB transcripts. Assay: immunoSEQ multiplex PCR; the TCRdb copy retains only in-frame clones and omits some. The table has about 620,000 clones, 15% to 19% seen once. A note on this clone: Antigen: not known.

The V call is TRBV30, the J call TRBJ1-2; D is perhaps TRBD1 (5 bases). The receptor was isolated from a man in his late teens or twenties in good health. The sequenced sample was naive CD4+ T cells from blood. CDR3 loop: CAWIPGKGRNYGYTF. The CDR3 DNA sequence: TGTGCCTGGATCCCCGGAAAGGGGCGAAACTATGGCTACACCTTC.